This TCR beta chain was retrieved from a study of cytotoxic CD8 clonotypes in ibrutinib-treated CLL. Study background: There were 11 relapsed/refractory patients and around 15 treatment-naive patients, and under 18 were IGHV unmutated. Responses: approximately 25 partial, 2 complete; after median approximately 68 months, around 15 stayed remitted, roughly 12 progressed.

TCRdb's copy holds only in-frame clones and misses some; the assay was immunoSEQ multiplex PCR. The data hold around 200,000 clones, with approximately 79% observed a single time. Losses at the gene ends were 3 bases for V and 8 bases for J; bases not matched to a gene: 7. Germline loops: CDR1 MNHEY, CDR2 SMNVEV (reference sequence). This CDR3 spans 14 amino acids. The input for sequencing was PBMCs, taken after 12 months of ibrutinib treatment. The clonotype comes from a human donor with chronic lymphocytic leukemia. The chain combines TRBV27 with TRBJ2-1; 7 nucleotides match TRBD2. CDR3 sequence: CASSLGGGIDEQFF. The CDR3 DNA reads TGTGCCAGCAGTTTGGGGGGGGGTATTGATGAGCAGTTCTTC.